This T cell receptor (beta chain) is from a study of cytomegalovirus exposure and HLA in healthy donors. V lost 4 bases and J lost 9; bases outside the gene matches: 5. Germline lookup yields CDR1 MNHNY and CDR2 SVGAGI (reference sequence). This CDR3 is 15 amino acids long. 13 Jbeta primers and 60 Vbeta primers were used for the PCR. Produced via immunoSEQ multiplex PCR; TCRdb's table is partial and in-frame only. The table includes just over 200,000 clones, more than 65% detected once. Sample: PBMCs. The sequence was obtained from a man in his fifties or sixties in good health and CMV-seronegative. The gene calls are TRBV6-6 and TRBJ2-1, with 14 bases that match TRBD2. CDR3 residues: CASSLGLAGVFEQFF. The CDR3 DNA sequence: TGTGCCAGCAGTTTGGGACTAGCGGGAGTATTTGAGCAGTTCTTC.